Presented here are 10 T cell receptor beta chains from one specimen sequenced in a study of T cells after yellow fever vaccination (dated by TCRdb to about 2019). This specimen's treatment or condition label, interpreted: live attenuated yellow fever vaccine strain. The library was generated by 5' RACE. This sample was sequenced with an Illumina NovaSeq 6000. TCRdb trimmed public reads at Q25 via fastp, called clones via MiXCR and kept in-frame beta chains. A single entry per CDR3 protein holds the most common genes and DNA from its merged rows. The sample data list hundreds of thousands of distinct CDR3 sequences, and about 5.2% of these were observed just once. The biggest ten clones account for around 3.5% of the sample. The specimen comprised CD4+ T cells sorted from PBMCs, sampled on the day of the yellow fever booster vaccination. These receptors all come from a man between 18 and 29 years old who received the YFV17D yellow fever vaccine.

This clonotype was observed a handful of times. The chain joins TRBV5-1 to TRBJ2-4; 9 bases map to TRBD2. In germline, CDR1 is SGHRS, CDR2 YFSETQ. Trimming cost V 1 base and J 0 bases; bases outside gene matches: 5. This CDR3 has 17 amino acids. The CDR3 sequence is CASSLIPAGGAKNIQYF. For the CDR3, the DNA is TGCGCCAGCAGCTTGATCCCAGCGGGGGGAGCCAAAAACATTCAGTACTTC.

This clonotype has a count of ten or more. In DNA form, the CDR3 reads TGTGCCAGCAGTTGGACAGCCTCTGGAAACACCATATATTTT. It yields the protein CASSWTASGNTIYF. The chain combines TRBV7-9 with TRBJ1-3; D perhaps matches TRBD1 (6 bases). The V gene lost 6 bases and the J gene lost 0 bases, with 9 bases spanning the gap. The germline V gene has CDR1 SEHNR and CDR2 FQNEAQ (reference sequence). The CDR3 has 14 amino acids.

This clonotype was detected many times. The chain couples TRBV27 to TRBJ1-6, with a tentative D call TRBD1 (6 bases). CDR1 is MNHEY, CDR2 SMNVEV, per germline (reference sequence). The germline V and J ends were trimmed by 8 bases and 3 bases, with 17 bases remaining between them. The CDR3 totals 16 residues. This chain's CDR3 is CASGGLGPVYNSPLHF. CDR3 DNA sequence: TGTGCCAGCGGGGGGCTCGGGCCGGTCTATAATTCACCCCTCCACTTT.

This clonotype was detected a few times. The chain has TRBV3-1 and TRBJ1-2, with TRBD1 as a possible D gene (6 bases). Germline V gene data show CDR1 as LGHDT and CDR2 as YNNKEL (reference sequence). The CDR3 covers 15 residues. V shed 1 base and J shed 4 bases, with 13 bases lying between them. CDR3 nucleotide sequence: TGTGCCAGCAGCCAAGCGGCAGGGGCTAGCTATGGCTACACCTTC. This encodes CASSQAAGASYGYTF. The whole variable domain, filled in from reference TRBV3-1 and TRBJ1-2, reads DTAVSQTPKYLVTQMGNDKSIKCEQNLGHDTMYWYKQDSKKFLKIMFSYNNKELIINETVPNRFSPKSPDKAHLNLHINSLELGDSAVYFCASSQAAGASYGYTFGSGTRLTVV.

This clonotype was observed a few times. This chain uses TRBV12-3 or TRBV12-4 with TRBJ1-2; the D gene is possibly TRBD1 (5 bases). CDR3 size: 14 residues. Trimming stripped 5 bases from V and 2 bases from J, with 12 bases between. Here the CDR3 reads CASSTPGLNYGYTF. In DNA, the CDR3 is TGTGCCAGCAGTACTCCGGGACTCAACTATGGCTACACCTTC.

At least ten counts were recorded for this clonotype. The chain is built from TRBV2 and TRBJ2-2; D is perhaps TRBD1 or TRBD2 (5 bases each). From germline, CDR1 is SNHLY and CDR2 FYNNEI. Trimming pared 6 bases from V and 5 bases from J, leaving 16 bases between. CDR3 size: 15 residues. The CDR3 loop is CASSPRDRGTGELFF. DNA for the CDR3: TGTGCCAGCAGCCCTCGGGACCGCGGAACCGGGGAGCTGTTTTTT.

This clonotype was recorded many times. The chain links TRBV29-1 to TRBJ2-5; maybe TRBD1 (6 bases). CDR3 length equals 13 residues. Trimming shortened V by 7 bases and J by 2 bases, and 14 bases separated the two germline ends. Germline-derived CDR1 and CDR2 are SQVTM and ANQGSEA. For the CDR3, the DNA is TGCAGCGCCCAGGGACACCATCAAGAGACCCAGTACTTC. Encoded protein: CSAQGHHQETQYF. The full variable domain, completed using reference TRBV29-1 and TRBJ2-5, is SAVISQKPSRDICQRGTSLTIQCQVDSQVTMMFWYRQQPGQSLTLIATANQGSEATYESGFVIDKFPISRPNLTFSTLTVSNMSPEDSSIYLCSAQGHHQETQYFGPGTRLLVL.

This clonotype has more than one count but fewer than ten. The chain recombines TRBV7-2 with TRBJ1-2; tentatively, D is TRBD1 (5 bases). The CDR3 spans 16 residues. From germline, CDR1 is SGHTA and CDR2 FQGNSA. Between the trimmed V and J ends, which lost 6 bases and 6 bases, there was a span of 23 bases. The DNA of the CDR3 is TGTGCCAGCAGGTCGGGGACCCCGTCACTCTTGAATGGCTACACCTTC. This sequence encodes CASRSGTPSLLNGYTF.

This sequence joins TRBV5-1 and TRBJ2-1; 11 nucleotides agree with TRBD2. V lost 0 bases and J lost 5; bases outside the gene matches: 7. Germline V CDR1 and CDR2: SGHRS, YFSETQ. The CDR3 consists of 17 residues. The CDR3 reads CASSLAASGGIHNEQFF. CDR3 coding DNA: TGCGCCAGCAGCTTGGCGGCTAGCGGGGGGATACACAATGAGCAGTTCTTC.

A few counts support this clonotype. The V gene is TRBV5-6, the J gene TRBJ2-3; 7 bases match TRBD2. CDR3 length: 16 residues. V gave up 3 bases and J gave up 4 bases; unmatched junction bases: 11. CDR1 SGHDT and CDR2 YYEEEE come from the germline V gene. For the CDR3, the DNA is TGTGCCAGCAGCTCGCCGACTAGCAAGCATCCAGATACGCAGTATTTT. This codes for CASSSPTSKHPDTQYF.